Following are 14 T cell receptor beta chains from one sample sequenced in a study of T cell repertoires in cytomegalovirus infection. Each CDR3 protein is one row after TCRdb ran MiXCR on the reads. The table has 360,000 or so distinct CDR3 sequences, just under 35% seen once. Antigens of these TCRs are unknown. The source material was cultured PBMCs, sampled from culture after CMV antigen stimulation. The receptors derive from a human donor in good health (CMV status not recorded). Some clones in this sample may be carry-over from other donors' samples.

This clonotype was detected a few times. The chain couples TRBV18 to TRBJ1-1, with 7 bases matching TRBD1. V lost 2 bases, J lost 9 bases, and 9 bases stayed unmatched. This CDR3 region has 14 residues. Germline assignment: CDR1 KGHSH and CDR2 LQKENI. In DNA form, the CDR3 reads TGTGCCAGCTCACCAAATAATGGGGACAGCCAAGCTTTCTTT. Translated: CASSPNNGDSQAFF.

V and J are TRBV20-1 and TRBJ2-5, with 11 nucleotides matching TRBD2. CDR1 DFQATT and CDR2 SNEGSKA come from the germline V gene (reference sequence). V dropped 5 bases and J dropped 6; count of bases not matched to a gene: 11. This CDR3 has 15 residues. Here the CDR3 DNA reads TGCAGTGCTGTATCAGGGGCTAGCGGGAGGAAGACCCAGTACTTC. Protein product: CSAVSGASGRKTQYF.

V gene TRBV10-3 combines with J gene TRBJ2-7; 12 nucleotides line up with TRBD2. The CDR3 totals 15 residues. V lost 3 bases, J lost 2 bases, and 2 bases stayed unmatched. Germline CDR1 is ENHRY and CDR2 is SYGVKD. CDR3 nucleotides: TGTGCCATCAGTGAAGGACTAGCGGGAACCTACGAGCAGTACTTC. It is translated as CAISEGLAGTYEQYF.

This clonotype showed up just a few times. This chain connects TRBV7-6 to TRBJ1-2, with 8 positions matching TRBD1. CDR1 SGHVS and CDR2 FNYEAQ come from the germline V gene. V lost 3 bases, J lost 2 bases, and 5 bases stayed unmatched. The CDR3 extends over 15 amino acids. The CDR3 DNA reads TGTGCCAGCAGCTTTCCGGACAGGGTAAACTATGGCTACACCTTC. Its translation: CASSFPDRVNYGYTF.

This clonotype was picked up a small number of times. The rearrangement links TRBV5-1 to TRBJ2-1, with 7 bases lining up with TRBD1. J lost 3 bases, V lost 1 base, and 1 base had no gene match. The germline gives CDR1 SGHRS, CDR2 YFSETQ. This CDR3 region has 14 residues. The chain's CDR3 is CASSLWDSYNEQFF. The CDR3 DNA follows: TGCGCCAGCAGCTTGTGGGACAGCTACAATGAGCAGTTCTTC.

The chain combines TRBV4-1 with TRBJ2-5; possible D gene TRBD1, 6 bases. CDR1 and CDR2 from the germline V gene are MGHRA and YSYEKL. V lost 3 bases and J lost 7, with 21 bases in between. This CDR3 has 16 residues. The CDR3 loop reads CASSHPPGRGAGTQYF. The CDR3 DNA reads TGCGCCAGCAGCCACCCCCCCGGCAGGGGAGCAGGGACCCAGTACTTC.

The chain recombines TRBV11-3 with TRBJ1-2; no clear D. Looked up from germline, CDR1 is SGHNT and CDR2 is YENEEA. V was shortened by 0 bases and J by 8 bases, with 7 bases between the two germline ends. This CDR3 comprises 12 residues. For the CDR3, the DNA is TGTGCCAGCAGCTTAGATGGGAGCGGCTACACCTTC. Protein sequence: CASSLDGSGYTF. Variable domain in full (rest from reference TRBV11-3 and TRBJ1-2): EAGVVQSPRYKIIEKKQPVAFWCNPISGHNTLYWYLQNLGQGPELLIRYENEEAVDDSQLPKDRFSAERLKGVDSTLKIQPAELGDSAVYLCASSLDGSGYTFGSGTRLTVV.

This clonotype has a single count. The J gene is TRBJ1-5, the V gene TRBV28; 8 bases fit TRBD1. Germline values: CDR1 MDHEN, CDR2 SYDVKM. CDR3 length equals 12 residues. With V trimmed by 0 bases and J by 13 bases, 2 bases remained unmatched. The CDR3 is CASSLWDREQHF. Here the CDR3 DNA reads TGTGCCAGCAGTTTATGGGACAGGGAACAGCATTTT. Full variable domain (missing parts from reference TRBV28 and TRBJ1-5): DVKVTQSSRYLVKRTGEKVFLECVQDMDHENMFWYRQDPGLGLRLIYFSYDVKMKEKGDIPEGYSVSREKKERFSLILESASTNQTSMYLCASSLWDREQHFGDGTRLSIL.

The gene calls are TRBV4-1 and TRBJ1-4; D is unresolved. V lost 4 bases and J 3 bases, leaving 6 bases between the germline ends. The CDR3 is 13 residues long. CDR1 is MGHRA and CDR2 is YSYEKL in the germline V gene. As DNA, the CDR3 is TGCGCCAGCAGCCTCCCCTCTAATGAAAAACTGTTTTTT. Protein sequence: CASSLPSNEKLFF.

The rearrangement joins TRBV6-2 or TRBV6-3 to TRBJ2-7, with D maybe TRBD1 (6 bases). V was clipped by 4 bases and J by 0 bases, with 13 bases between them. The CDR3 totals 15 residues. CDR1 and CDR2 (germline): MNHEY, SVGEGT. CDR3 nucleotide sequence: TGTGCCAGCAGTTCCGGGACACTACTCTCCTACGAGCAGTACGTC. It specifies CASSSGTLLSYEQYV.

This chain links TRBV11-2 with TRBJ1-2, with 8 positions matching TRBD1. Per germline, CDR1 SGHAT and CDR2 FQNNGV. The CDR3 totals 14 residues. The V segment lost 5 bases and the J segment 7 bases; nucleotides outside the gene matches: 9. The CDR3 DNA reads as TGTGCCAGCAGCCGACCGACCGACAGGGGTGGCTACACCTTC. Translating it yields CASSRPTDRGGYTF.

V and J are TRBV7-8 and TRBJ2-1; D ambiguous. The CDR3 is made up of 15 amino acids. V dropped 2 bases and J dropped 9 bases, with 17 bases sitting between them. Germline loops: CDR1 SGHVS, CDR2 FQNEAQ. The CDR3 coding sequence is TGTGCCAGCAGCTTATCTAGAAGCCCGCCGGGTGAGCAGTTCTTC. As protein: CASSLSRSPPGEQFF. The full variable domain, rest sourced from reference TRBV7-8 and TRBJ2-1, is GAGVSQSPRYKVAKRGQDVALRCDPISGHVSLFWYQQALGQGPEFLTYFQNEAQLDKSGLPSDRFFAERPEGSVSTLKIQRTQQEDSAVYLCASSLSRSPPGEQFFGPGTRLTVL.

This chain joins TRBV11-3 and TRBJ2-1, with D possibly being TRBD2 (6 bases). CDR3 size: 16 residues. Germline CDR1 is SGHNT and CDR2 is YENEEA. Deletions cut 0 bases from V and 6 bases from J, with 15 bases between. This CDR3 is CASSLDRLVSGNEQFF. CDR3 DNA sequence: TGTGCCAGCAGCTTAGATAGACTAGTTTCCGGCAATGAGCAGTTCTTC.

V is TRBV7-9 and J is TRBJ1-1; unclear D gene. The CDR3 is made up of 12 amino acids. The V and J ends lost 5 bases and 7 bases respectively, with 11 bases between them. In germline, CDR1 is SEHNR, CDR2 FQNEAQ (reference sequence). The CDR3 DNA reads as TGTGCCAGCAGCGATCTTGAGGATGAAGCTTTCTTT. Protein sequence: CASSDLEDEAFF.